The 30 T cell receptor beta chains in this list originate from one sample, sequenced in a study of a mutant IDH1 vaccine in newly diagnosed glioma. No antigen has been assigned to these receptors. Here immunoSEQ multiplex PCR was the method, and the copy in TCRdb shows in-frame clones only, minus some. The sample yields around 50,000 clones, approximately 90% seen once. Stated time point: week 5, during vaccination. Doses consisted of 300 ug of mutant IDH1 20-mer peptide each, paired with topical imiquimod. The specimen comprised PBMCs, sampled from a glioma patient whose treatment included an IDH1 peptide vaccine. The receptors stem from a woman between 40 and 50 years old with glioma.

The rearrangement uses TRBV4-2 and TRBJ1-1; the D is unclear. Trimming stripped 3 bases from V and 1 base from J, with 9 bases between. The CDR3 runs to 14 residues. Germline V CDR1 and CDR2: LGHNA, YNFKEQ. The CDR3 DNA reads TGTGCCAGCAGCCACCCGACCGAGAACACTGAAGCTTTCTTT. Its translation: CASSHPTENTEAFF.

This clone was seen once. J is TRBJ2-2 and V is TRBV23-1; 7 nucleotides align to TRBD2. TRBV23-1 is flagged as an ORF with uncertain function. The CDR3 has 16 amino acids. After removal of 2 bases from V and 2 bases from J, the junction contained 5 bases not matched to a gene. In nucleotides, the CDR3 is TGCGCCAGCAGTCAAGGGGAGGGAAGCAACACCGGGGAGCTGTTTTTT. Translating gives CASSQGEGSNTGELFF.

The rearrangement uses TRBV15 and TRBJ1-6, with D uncertain. The CDR3 extends over 15 amino acids. The V end lost 3 bases, the J end lost 3 bases, and 9 bases lay between the germline ends. CDR1 and CDR2 from the germline V gene are LNHNV and YYDKDF (reference sequence). DNA for the CDR3: TGTGCCACCAGCAGGAAGAGGGACTATAATTCACCCCTCCACTTT. It specifies CATSRKRDYNSPLHF. Looking up the rest from reference TRBV15 and TRBJ1-6 gives the full variable domain: DAMVIQNPRYQVTQFGKPVTLSCSQTLNHNVMYWYQQKSSQAPKLLFHYYDKDFNNEADTPDNFQSRRPNTSFCFLDIRSPGLGDTAMYLCATSRKRDYNSPLHFGNGTRLTVT.

V usage is TRBV11-2 and J usage is TRBJ2-1, with 8 bases lining up with TRBD2. Germline CDR1 is SGHAT and CDR2 is FQNNGV. The CDR3 contains 15 residues. Trimming at V came to 0 bases and at J to 8 bases, leaving 6 bases not matched to a gene. In DNA form, the CDR3 reads TGTGCCAGCAGCTTAGACGGGGGGGCCGGGGATGAGCAGTTCTTC. It specifies CASSLDGGAGDEQFF.

This clone was seen a single time. Written as DNA, the CDR3 is TGTGCCAGCAAACGACAGGGGGCACTTAATTCACCCCTCCACTTT. Protein product: CASKRQGALNSPLHF. The chain is built from TRBV6-5 and TRBJ1-6, with 10 bases fitting TRBD1. Germline V lookup: CDR1 MNHEY, CDR2 SVGAGI. V was clipped by 7 bases and J by 6 bases; unmatched bases: 6. The CDR3 covers 15 residues.

V is TRBV9 and J is TRBJ2-1; TRBD2 matches at 10 bases. This CDR3 comprises 15 residues. The V and J ends lost 0 bases and 4 bases, in that order; junction bases with no gene match: 1. In germline, CDR1 is SGDLS, CDR2 YYNGEE. CDR3 in DNA: TGTGCCAGCAGCGTAGATAGCGGGAGGTACAATGAGCAGTTCTTC. It is translated as CASSVDSGRYNEQFF.

The chain carries TRBV4-1 and TRBJ2-5, with D tentatively TRBD2 (6 bases). This CDR3 contains 15 residues. CDR1 MGHRA and CDR2 YSYEKL come from the germline V gene. V was trimmed by 0 bases and J by 5 bases, leaving 13 bases between them. The CDR3 here is CASSQDGSIVETQYF. The CDR3 DNA is TGCGCCAGCAGCCAAGACGGGAGTATCGTGGAGACCCAGTACTTC.

This chain uses TRBV2 with TRBJ2-6; the D is unclear. In germline, CDR1 is SNHLY, CDR2 FYNNEI. There are 16 residues in the CDR3. V shed 3 bases and J shed 0 bases, with 9 bases lying between them. The CDR3 bases are TGTGCCAGCAGTGATCTTTCATACTCTGGGGCCAACGTCCTGACTTTC. Translating it yields CASSDLSYSGANVLTF.

J is TRBJ2-2 and V is TRBV7-9; D remains unclear. The CDR3 runs to 13 residues. Germline CDR1 and CDR2: SEHNR and FQNEAQ (reference sequence). V lost 5 bases and J 4 bases, leaving 8 bases between the germline ends. The CDR3 sequence: CASSGSGTGELFF. CDR3 sequence (DNA): TGTGCCAGCAGCGGCTCCGGCACCGGGGAGCTGTTTTTT. The full variable domain, its missing parts supplied by reference TRBV7-9 and TRBJ2-2, is DTGVSQNPRHKITKRGQNVTFRCDPISEHNRLYWYRQTLGQGPEFLTYFQNEAQLEKSRLLSDRFSAERPKGSFSTLEIQRTEQGDSAMYLCASSGSGTGELFFGEGSRLTVL.

J is TRBJ1-5 and V is TRBV5-1; 8 bases line up with TRBD1. Germline loops: CDR1 SGHRS, CDR2 YFSETQ. Germline trimming cut 0 bases from V and 7 bases from J; bases unmatched to any gene: 3. This CDR3 comprises 14 residues. CDR3 nucleotide sequence: TGCGCCAGCAGCTTGGGTACAGGGGGGCAGCCCCAGCATTTT. It is translated as CASSLGTGGQPQHF.

The chain is built from TRBV5-1 and TRBJ2-3, with TRBD1 matching 7 bases. This CDR3 comprises 17 residues. V dropped 1 base and J dropped 3; count of bases not matched to a gene: 11. Germline V lookup: CDR1 SGHRS, CDR2 YFSETQ. The DNA for the CDR3 is TGCGCCAGCAGCTTGTTGGGACAGCTAGACCTTACAGATACGCAGTATTTT. Translation: CASSLLGQLDLTDTQYF.

V gene TRBV7-9 combines with J gene TRBJ2-2; a possible D gene is TRBD2 (6 bases). Trimming took off 5 bases at V and 5 bases at J, with 27 bases between the two ends. This CDR3 is built from 19 residues. From germline, CDR1 is SEHNR and CDR2 FQNEAQ (reference sequence). The CDR3 nucleotides are TGTGCCAGCAGCCAAACTCAGAGGCTAGCGCCAAGTGGAACCGGGGAGCTGTTTTTT. Protein: CASSQTQRLAPSGTGELFF.

The chain has TRBV28 and TRBJ1-1, with TRBD1 matching 9 bases. This CDR3 region has 15 residues. Trimming at V came to 4 bases and at J to 4 bases, leaving 7 bases not matched to a gene. Germline V gene lookup returns CDR1 MDHEN and CDR2 SYDVKM. The CDR3 coding sequence is TGTGCCAGCAGTTCCGGGACAGGGTGGGGCACTGAAGCTTTCTTT. This sequence encodes CASSSGTGWGTEAFF.

The chain's CDR3 is CASRPAGMGETQYF. CDR3 bases: TGTGCCAGCAGACCAGCGGGAATGGGAGAGACCCAGTACTTC. The chain is built from TRBV2 and TRBJ2-5, with TRBD2 identical over 7 bases. Germline CDR1 SNHLY, CDR2 FYNNEI. V was clipped by 6 bases and J by 4 bases; unmatched bases: 8. The CDR3 covers 14 residues.

This sequence joins TRBV7-8 and TRBJ2-7; D possibly corresponds to TRBD1 (6 bases). CDR3 length: 15 amino acids. The ends were cut back, 5 bases at V and 5 bases at J, with 19 bases in the middle. CDR1 and CDR2 (germline): SGHVS, FQNEAQ. Written as DNA, the CDR3 is TGTGCCAGCAGCCGCCTCCAGGGGCCCACAAACGAGCAGTACTTC. As protein: CASSRLQGPTNEQYF.

The CDR3 coding sequence is TGCAGCGCCCCGAAGGGGGGGAATGAGCAGTTCTTC. Its protein is CSAPKGGNEQFF. The J gene is TRBJ2-1, the V gene TRBV29-1; possibly TRBD2 for D (7 bases). The CDR3 loop spans 12 amino acids. V shed 7 bases and J shed 7 bases, with 14 bases lying between them. The germline CDR1 and CDR2 sequences are SQVTM and ANQGSEA.

The genes are TRBV5-1 and TRBJ2-3; TRBD1 or TRBD2 may be the D gene (5 bases each). The CDR3 sequence is 15 residues long. The germline V and J ends were trimmed by 2 bases and 1 base, with 11 bases remaining between them. Germline lookup yields CDR1 SGHRS and CDR2 YFSETQ. The DNA of the CDR3 is TGCGCCAGCAGCTTACGGGACGCAGGCACAGATACGCAGTATTTT. The encoded protein is CASSLRDAGTDTQYF.

The chain couples TRBV7-9 to TRBJ2-1; no clear D. The CDR3 loop spans 12 amino acids. The V gene's germline CDR1 is SEHNR and CDR2 FQNEAQ (reference sequence). Trimming removed 5 bases from V and 9 bases from J, with 11 bases in between. The CDR3 reads CASSPPSREQFF. The CDR3 DNA is TGTGCCAGCAGCCCCCCCTCCCGTGAGCAGTTCTTC.

J is TRBJ1-5 and V is TRBV28; D unclear. Trimming shortened V by 3 bases and J by 3 bases, and 9 bases separated the two germline ends. The CDR3 sequence is 14 residues long. The germline gives CDR1 MDHEN, CDR2 SYDVKM. The CDR3 sequence is CASSFFEINQPQHF. The CDR3 bases are TGTGCCAGCAGTTTCTTTGAGATCAATCAGCCCCAGCATTTT.

This chain joins TRBV2 and TRBJ1-6; TRBD1 matches at 7 bases. The trim removed 1 base at V and 0 bases at J, leaving 6 bases unmatched. The germline gives CDR1 SNHLY, CDR2 FYNNEI. The CDR3 is 18 amino acids. CDR3 bases: TGTGCCAGCAGTGAAGTGAACAGGGGCTACTCCTATAATTCACCCCTCCACTTT. It specifies CASSEVNRGYSYNSPLHF.

The chain employs TRBV2 and TRBJ1-2; D call uncertain. Germline assignment: CDR1 SNHLY and CDR2 FYNNEI. V gave up 8 bases and J gave up 5 bases, with 15 bases separating them. The CDR3 runs 13 residues. CDR3 coding DNA: TGTGCCAGCGGACGGGCCCCTGGGTATGGCTACACCTTC. Translation gives CASGRAPGYGYTF.

V gene TRBV5-4 combines with J gene TRBJ2-3, with D perhaps matching TRBD2 (6 bases). Germline CDR1 is SGHNT and CDR2 is YYREEE (reference sequence). V was pared by 1 base and J by 5 bases, with 11 bases between. The CDR3 covers 14 residues. The CDR3 coding sequence is TGTGCCAGCAGCTTGCCGGGGGAGCTAGATACGCAGTATTTT. Its translation: CASSLPGELDTQYF.

The J gene is TRBJ1-2, the V gene TRBV5-6; 10 nucleotides match TRBD1. V lost 4 bases to trimming and J lost 5 bases; unmatched junction nucleotides: 17. The germline V gene encodes CDR1 SGHDT and CDR2 YYEEEE. The CDR3 is 18 residues long. CDR3 in amino acids: CASSLGAIGQGVYYGYTF. DNA of the CDR3: TGTGCCAGCAGCCTCGGGGCGATAGGACAGGGGGTTTATTATGGCTACACCTTC.

The genes are TRBV14 and TRBJ2-7, with 7 positions matching TRBD1. This CDR3 is built from 16 residues. Germline V gene lookup returns CDR1 SGHDN and CDR2 FVKESK. J gave up 6 bases and V 2 bases, and 13 bases lay outside the gene matches. DNA for the CDR3: TGTGCCAGCAGCCAAAAGAGGGGGACAGCCAAGGCCGAGCAGTACTTC. This codes for CASSQKRGTAKAEQYF.

The chain carries TRBV20-1 and TRBJ1-2; D remains unclear. Germline loops: CDR1 DFQATT, CDR2 SNEGSKA (reference sequence). The CDR3 is 11 amino acids. The V end was cut by 6 bases, the J end by 2 bases, with 7 bases between. The CDR3 bases are TGCAGTGCGAATAAAAACTATGGCTACACCTTC. This gives the protein CSANKNYGYTF.

This chain joins TRBV6-1 and TRBJ2-7; tentative D call: TRBD2 (5 bases). The ends were cut back, 5 bases at V and 4 bases at J, with 9 bases in the middle. Germline CDR1 reads MNHNS; CDR2 reads SASEGT. The CDR3 has 12 residues. CDR3 protein: CASSLRGYEQYF. Here the CDR3 DNA reads TGTGCCAGCAGTCTGAGAGGGTACGAGCAGTACTTC.

The rearrangement links TRBV27 to TRBJ1-1; 8 bases align to TRBD1. The ends lost 5 bases at V and 11 bases at J; junction bases unmatched: 7. The germline V gene encodes CDR1 MNHEY and CDR2 SMNVEV (reference sequence). This CDR3 has 12 amino acids. CDR3 loop: CASSLTGGMAFF. Written as DNA, the CDR3 is TGTGCCAGCAGTCTTACAGGGGGAATGGCTTTCTTT.

As to this clone: One end of the junction is discordant with germline, which a read error may explain. This chain joins TRBV2 and TRBJ2-5; tentative D call: TRBD2 (7 bases). Germline loops: CDR1 SNHLY, CDR2 FYNNEI. The CDR3 runs 17 residues. CDR3 loop: CASSEGGPGEGPETQYF. The CDR3 DNA sequence: TGCGCCAGCAGTGAAGGGGGGCCGGGGGAGGGCCCGGAGACCCAGTACTTC. The variable domain in full, completed from reference TRBV2 and TRBJ2-5, reads EPEVTQTPSHQVTQMGQEVILRCVPISNHLYFYWYRQILGQKVEFLVSFYNNEISEKSEIFDDQFSVERPDGSNFTLKIRSTKLEDSAMYFCASSEGGPGEGPETQYFGPGTRLLVL.

This rearrangement joins TRBV5-5 to TRBJ1-1, with D uncertain. V was shortened by 4 bases and J by 1 base, with 14 bases between the two germline ends. The CDR3 extends over 15 amino acids. CDR1 and CDR2 (germline): SGHKS, YYEKEE (reference sequence). For the CDR3, the DNA is TGTGCCAGCAGCCCGTATGAAGCGGGGAACACTGAAGCTTTCTTT. It specifies CASSPYEAGNTEAFF.

V is TRBV5-4 and J is TRBJ1-2; D may be TRBD1 (6 bases). Trimming shortened V by 4 bases and J by 1 base, and 11 bases separated the two germline ends. Per the germline V gene, CDR1 is SGHNT and CDR2 is YYREEE (reference sequence). This CDR3 has 14 residues. As DNA, the CDR3 is TGTGCCAGCAGCCTCCAACAGGGTAACTATGGCTACACCTTC. This codes for CASSLQQGNYGYTF.